The 19 T cell receptor beta chains below come from one sample, sequenced in a study of shared clonotypes between healthy human individuals. Produced via immunoSEQ multiplex PCR; TCRdb's table is partial and in-frame only. The sample consists of around 1,000,000 clones, around three quarters of them appearing once. Specimen: memory CD4+ T cells from PBMCs. Documented subset: CD45RA-negative fraction. These receptors all come from a man between 18 and 29 years old in good health. Some clones in this sample may be carry-over from other donors' samples.

The chain couples TRBV28 to TRBJ2-7; TRBD1 matches 11 bases. J gave up 4 bases and V 6 bases, and 5 bases lay outside the gene matches. Germline loops: CDR1 MDHEN, CDR2 SYDVKM. CDR3 length: 14 amino acids. In DNA, the CDR3 is TGTGCCAGCAGGAGGACAGGGGGCTTTTACGAGCAGTACTTC. It specifies CASRRTGGFYEQYF.

In this sample, this clone turned up once. This rearrangement joins TRBV30 to TRBJ1-3; TRBD1 is a possible D gene (5 bases). The germline V and J ends were trimmed by 0 bases and 4 bases, with 16 bases remaining between them. CDR1 GTSNPN and CDR2 SVGIG come from the germline V gene (reference sequence). The CDR3 is 16 amino acids. CDR3 sequence (DNA): TGTGCCTGGAGTGTTCGGCGGCGGACATTGGGAAACACCATATATTTT. As protein: CAWSVRRRTLGNTIYF.

The rearrangement uses TRBV5-4 and TRBJ1-1; a possible D gene is TRBD1 (6 bases). The CDR3 consists of 12 residues. Trimming cost V 4 bases and J 6 bases, with 10 bases left between them. CDR1 is SGHNT, CDR2 YYREEE, per germline (reference sequence). The CDR3, as DNA: TGTGCCAGCAGCAGACAGGACGCTGAAGCTTTCTTT. Protein product: CASSRQDAEAFF.

Only a few counts were recorded for this clone. The rearrangement links TRBV2 to TRBJ1-1; D remains ambiguous. V lost 2 bases and J 1 base, leaving 8 bases between the germline ends. The germline V gene has CDR1 SNHLY and CDR2 FYNNEI. The CDR3 contains 14 residues. CDR3: CASSEKSANTEAFF. The CDR3 coding sequence is TGTGCCAGCAGTGAAAAGTCCGCGAACACTGAAGCTTTCTTT.

Concerning this clone itself: A far larger clone is off by one base, so a read error is likely. The sample holds other DNA sequences that translate to the same CDR3. The chain links TRBV4-2 to TRBJ2-7; either TRBD1 or TRBD2 may fit D (5 bases each). V dropped 0 bases and J dropped 5 bases, with 17 bases sitting between them. The CDR3 is 16 amino acids. Germline assignment: CDR1 LGHNA and CDR2 YNFKEQ. DNA for the CDR3: TGTGCCAGCAGCCAAGACGAGGGGCAGGGTGTCGACGAGCAGTACTTC. Protein sequence: CASSQDEGQGVDEQYF.

The chain employs TRBV5-1 and TRBJ2-1; D is undetermined. The V end was cut by 4 bases, the J end by 0 bases, with 11 bases between. Germline CDR1 SGHRS, CDR2 YFSETQ. This CDR3 region has 15 residues. CDR3 loop: CASSPYGSSYNEQFF. For the CDR3, the DNA is TGCGCCAGCAGCCCGTACGGCAGCTCCTACAATGAGCAGTTCTTC.

The V and J genes are TRBV5-5 and TRBJ1-3, with a tentative D call TRBD1 (5 bases). Looked up from germline, CDR1 is SGHKS and CDR2 is YYEKEE (reference sequence). The CDR3 is 16 residues long. Trimming shortened V by 4 bases and J by 4 bases, and 18 bases separated the two germline ends. The CDR3 region is CASSPRTWFEGNTIYF. The DNA of the CDR3 is TGTGCCAGCAGCCCACGGACATGGTTCGAGGGAAACACCATATATTTT.

The chain recombines TRBV5-1 with TRBJ1-2, with D uncertain. The CDR3 totals 14 residues. CDR1 is SGHRS and CDR2 is YFSETQ in the germline V gene. Trimming took 1 base from V and 2 from J, leaving 9 bases between them. DNA for the CDR3: TGCGCCAGCAGCTTGAGTGACGGCAACTATGGCTACACCTTC. Translated: CASSLSDGNYGYTF.

There are a few counts of this clone. The same CDR3 arises from other DNA sequences in this sample as well. The chain couples TRBV5-1 to TRBJ2-7; D is unresolved. V was clipped by 0 bases and J by 4 bases, with 8 bases between them. Germline V CDR1 and CDR2: SGHRS, YFSETQ. The CDR3 is 13 amino acids. The CDR3 spells CASSLGPAYEQYF. The CDR3 DNA reads TGCGCCAGCAGCTTGGGGCCAGCTTACGAGCAGTACTTC.

The chain recombines TRBV7-2 with TRBJ1-2; D is ambiguous. V gave up 1 base and J gave up 1 base, with 7 bases separating them. Looked up from germline, CDR1 is SGHTA and CDR2 is FQGNSA. CDR3 length equals 14 residues. The CDR3 region is CASSLESYNYGYTF. The CDR3 region has the DNA TGTGCCAGCAGCTTAGAGTCGTATAACTATGGCTACACCTTC.

V is TRBV11-3 and J is TRBJ2-1; D unclear. V lost 5 bases and J 8 bases, leaving 10 bases between the germline ends. This CDR3 region has 12 residues. Looked up from germline, CDR1 is SGHNT and CDR2 is YENEEA. The CDR3 region has the DNA TGTGCCAGCAGCCTAAACTTGGATGAGCAGTTCTTC. Amino acid sequence: CASSLNLDEQFF.

The chain carries TRBV23-1 and TRBJ2-7; 12 nucleotides align to TRBD1. TRBV23-1 is noted as an ORF with a role that remains uncertain. The trim removed 0 bases at V and 5 bases at J, leaving 20 bases unmatched. CDR3 length: 21 residues. The CDR3 is CASSQSPVRDRGHQFGDEQYF. The DNA of the CDR3 is TGCGCCAGCAGTCAATCGCCCGTCCGGGACAGGGGGCACCAATTTGGTGACGAGCAGTACTTC.

The genes are TRBV28 and TRBJ2-7, with D tentatively TRBD2 (5 bases). CDR3 length: 14 amino acids. Trimming left V 5 bases short and J 1 base short, with 12 bases between. CDR1 and CDR2 (germline): MDHEN, SYDVKM. CDR3 DNA sequence: TGTGCCAGCAGTGCCACTAGTAGGTCCTACGAGCAGTACTTC. It encodes CASSATSRSYEQYF.

The V and J genes are TRBV29-1 and TRBJ2-1, with D possibly called TRBD1 or TRBD2 (6 bases each). The CDR3 length is 14 residues. The V and J ends lost 7 bases and 7 bases respectively, with 20 bases between them. CDR1 is SQVTM, CDR2 ANQGSEA, per germline. The CDR3 sequence is CSAGGGRLENEQFF. In DNA, the CDR3 is TGCAGCGCTGGAGGGGGGCGGTTGGAGAATGAGCAGTTCTTC.

The chain recombines TRBV7-8 with TRBJ2-1; perhaps TRBD2 as D (6 bases). The CDR3 has 15 amino acids. Trimming left V 3 bases short and J 1 base short, with 10 bases between. Germline V gene data show CDR1 as SGHVS and CDR2 as FQNEAQ. CDR3 sequence: CASSFLGGSYNEQFF. In DNA form, the CDR3 reads TGTGCCAGCAGCTTTCTCGGGGGTTCCTACAATGAGCAGTTCTTC.

Worth noting for this clone: Other DNA sequences in this sample translate to the same CDR3. The genes are TRBV28 and TRBJ2-7, with a possible D match to TRBD1 (6 bases). V was pared by 7 bases and J by 4 bases, with 14 bases between. The CDR3 runs to 13 residues. The germline gives CDR1 MDHEN, CDR2 SYDVKM. In DNA, the CDR3 is TGTGCCAGCATGAACAGGGAGCCTTACGAGCAGTACTTC. Translating it yields CASMNREPYEQYF.

The V gene is TRBV30, the J gene TRBJ2-7; possibly TRBD2 for D (6 bases). Germline CDR1 and CDR2: GTSNPN and SVGIG (reference sequence). V dropped 4 bases and J dropped 6 bases, with 19 bases sitting between them. The CDR3 is 14 amino acids. The CDR3 spells CAWTPLRLVGEQYF. CDR3 bases: TGTGCCTGGACTCCGTTAAGACTAGTCGGCGAGCAGTACTTC.

V is TRBV18 and J is TRBJ2-2; perhaps TRBD1 as D (5 bases). This CDR3 has 16 amino acids. Germline lookup yields CDR1 KGHSH and CDR2 LQKENI. Trimming left V 5 bases short and J 3 bases short, with 16 bases between. In DNA form, the CDR3 reads TGTGCCAGCTCAGATCAACCGACAGCGTACACCGGGGAGCTGTTTTTT. Translation: CASSDQPTAYTGELFF.

This clone was counted once. This chain connects TRBV28 to TRBJ2-7; 9 bases align to TRBD2. With 1 base clipped from V and 4 bases from J, the junction kept 2 bases outside the gene matches. The CDR3 runs 14 residues. CDR1 is MDHEN and CDR2 is SYDVKM in the germline V gene. CDR3 protein: CASSLYGLAYEQYF. CDR3 sequence (DNA): TGTGCCAGCAGTTTATACGGACTAGCGTACGAGCAGTACTTC.